This TCR beta chain is drawn from a study of shared clonotypes between healthy human individuals. Findings and caveats of the study: Around 5% of naive CD4 clonotypes were common to several donors. The study found lower generation probabilities in non-shared clonotypes than in those shared by all four donors.

Deletions cut 4 bases from V and 1 base from J, with 6 bases between. Germline V lookup: CDR1 SNHLY, CDR2 FYNNEI. This CDR3 has 13 amino acids. TCRdb's table, derived via immunoSEQ multiplex PCR, lists solely in-frame clones and lacks some. Among millions of clones listed, approximately 95% were seen once. Naive CD45RA+ and memory CD45RA-negative subsets were split from CD4+ cells. For this clone: Antigen specificity is unknown. Additional DNA sequences in this sample encode the identical CDR3.

The V gene is TRBV2, the J gene TRBJ2-3; D is ambiguous. The TCR sequence derives from a man aged 18 to 35 in good health. Some clones in this sample may be carry-over from other donors' samples. The material sequenced was naive CD4+ T cells from PBMCs. Sample subset: CD45RA+ positively selected. CDR3 sequence reads: CASSVLGTDTQYF. The CDR3 coding sequence is TGTGCCAGCAGTGTTTTGGGCACAGATACGCAGTATTTT.